The clone carrying this T cell receptor beta chain is medium-sized by share. The antigen remains unidentified. The data derive from a study of CD8 T cells in ankylosing spondylitis. Construction of TCR beta libraries was performed using quantitative 5'-RACE with molecular barcodes. TCRdb re-derived calls from the 5' RACE reads in MiXCR, one entry per CDR3 protein. The sample contains about 340,000 distinct CDR3 sequences, roughly 15% of which appear only once. Study-wide findings and caveats: Certain motif variants had earlier appeared in reactive arthritis synovial fluid and blood. Characteristic, it appeared, of ankylosing spondylitis blood was a TCR beta motif of about eight highly homologous variants. Disease-linked clones reportedly concentrated significantly in matched ankylosing spondylitis synovial fluid.

The material sequenced was blood, either unsorted or a sorted T cell fraction (not recorded which). The clonotype comes from a male donor with ankylosing spondylitis or in good health (not recorded which).

CDR3 in DNA: TGCAGTGCTAGAGATCACGGTAGCGGCACAGATACGCAGTATTTT. Translation: CSARDHGSGTDTQYF. The gene calls are TRBV20-1 and TRBJ2-3, with a tentative D call TRBD2 (5 bases). There are 15 residues in the CDR3. CDR1 and CDR2 from the germline V gene are DFQATT and SNEGSKA (reference sequence). The V end was cut by 0 bases, the J end by 1 base, with 11 bases between.